This TCR beta chain emerged from a study of vaccination effects on CD4 cells after COVID-19 (dated by TCRdb to between 2021 and 2024). For the study in its entirety: Two doses of either the BNT162b2 or the mRNA-1273 mRNA SARS-CoV-2 vaccine were administered to participants. The study compared SARS-CoV-2 spike-specific CD4+ TCR repertoires before and after mRNA vaccination in COVID-19 convalescent patients and infection-naive vaccine recipients. Cultures from other donors in the study were sequenced with the Oncomine TCR Beta short-read assay on an Illumina iSeq 100. The full study included roughly 10 COVID-19 convalescent patients and several SARS-CoV-2-naive healthy vaccine recipients.

In the ViraFEST assay, PBMC were stimulated with viral peptide pools, and TCR sequencing was then used to find antigen-specific CD4+ T cell clonotypes based on their expansion. After around 11 days of culture, CD4+ T cells were isolated with the EasySep CD4+ T cell isolation kit. Healthy vaccine recipients had no prior SARS-CoV-2 infection, confirmed by negative nucleocapsid antibodies before and after vaccination. A few million PBMC per well were cultured with 8.5 to 10 ug/ml peptides in IMDM containing approximately 4.6% human AB serum, approximately 9.1 IU/ml IL-2 and gentamicin. Half of the culture medium was replaced with fresh IL-2-containing medium on days 3 and 7. Unless noted otherwise, every peptide stimulation condition was cultured in triplicate wells. PBMC were separated from whole blood using Ficoll-Paque Plus gradient centrifugation and were then either cryopreserved at -140C or used fresh. Overlapping peptide pools spanned the spike proteins of SARS-CoV-2 and the common cold coronaviruses HCoV-NL63, HCoV-OC43 and HCoV-229E. The QIAamp micro DNA kit was used to extract genomic DNA from the cultured CD4+ T cells.

Relative to germline, V is missing 2 bases and J is missing 10 bases, with 11 bases of the junction outside any gene match. Via the germline V gene, CDR1 is SGHDT and CDR2 YYEEEE. The CDR3 has 17 amino acids, counting the end cysteine and phenylalanine. Of the read, only the CDR3 DNA is kept; its 51 bases are in frame from base 1. Paper-wide results and their limitations: Only a small number of convalescent patients were included, and no early post-infection timepoints were available, which limited the study. Clones induced by infection and clones induced by vaccination both contracted markedly at late timepoints after vaccination, which fits with T cell responses waning over time. Among healthy vaccine recipients, nearly all vaccine-induced clones were SARS-CoV-2 mono-reactive, and just 1 of 255 was cross-reactive with common cold coronaviruses.

The library was generated by the immunoSEQ multiplex PCR assay. DNA from the cultured, isolated CD4+ T cells was subjected to TCR beta CDR3 sequencing. Per the source publication's procedure: Non-productive TCR sequences were removed, reads were trimmed to the CDR3 region, and CDR3s of at least 7 amino acids were retained. The MANAFEST web app was used to pick out antigen-specific clonotypes by comparing their expansion in peptide wells with that in reference cultures. To count as positive, a clone had to show expansion at FDR<0.05 compared with the reference and with all other wells, an odds ratio above 5, and a frequency above 0.1% in two replicate wells. A clonotype was defined as cross-reactive if the clonotype was significantly expanded both in SARS-CoV-2 spike wells and in at least one common cold coronavirus spike condition. Levenshtein distance calculated with the stringdist R package was used to assess CDR3 similarity, and unrooted trees were constructed with ape in R 3.6.1. In TCRdb, the immuneACCESS table is reduced to in-frame sequences with V and J assigned. These tables do not hold every clone; where another copy was compared, an unresolved V gene accounts for under half, and the others remain unexplained. V and J calls plus clone size are reproduced from that table; the DNA served to infer D and trimming. The sample has roughly 50,000 clones on record, 79% of them singletons. The ten top clones hold approximately 6% of the sample.

For this clone: Its antigen is unknown. Within one base of it there is no much larger clone, and no base qualities were kept.

The sequence joins TRBV5-6 to TRBJ1-6; 11 bases in between match TRBD1. Here the sequenced sample was CD4+ T cells from PBMCs cultured with HCoV-OC43 spike peptides, taken before COVID-19 vaccination. The cell subset or site tag for this specimen amounts to: HCoV-OC43 spike overlapping peptide pool stimulation. The sequence derives from a human donor who received a COVID-19 vaccine. The nucleotide sequence is given as TGTGCCAGCAGCTTCCCGGGACAGGGGGTGGCATCATCACCCCTCCACTTT. Its coded protein is CASSFPGQGVASSPLHF.